A selection of T cell receptor beta chains follows, all from one sample in a study of T cell responses to AZD1222 COVID-19 vaccine. Clones were sequenced by immunoSEQ multiplex PCR, and TCRdb holds only the in-frame ones, with some missing. The sample lists approximately 140,000 clones; about 93% were seen once. The sample consisted of peripheral blood, taken on day 0 of AZD1222 vaccination. These TCRs come from an adult in good health. Each CDR3 is given with its conserved first and last residue. Clone sizes are given selectively: once, few, many, or a class where the clone is expanded.

J gene | clone size | V gene | CDR3 protein
TRBJ1-1 | - | TRBV7-2 | CASSSPGTTNTEAFF
TRBJ1-1 | - | TRBV19 | CASSPQGSNTEAFF
TRBJ2-5 | - | TRBV3-1/TRBV3-2 | CASSRTLAGFQETQYF
TRBJ2-2 | - | TRBV7-3 | CASSLQGQGNTGELFF
TRBJ1-5 | few | TRBV7-9 | CASSDRPNQPQHF
TRBJ2-7 | few | TRBV27 | CASSLSSGTASYEQYF
TRBJ2-7 | - | TRBV6-5 | CASRPPGGNHEQYF
TRBJ1-5 | - | TRBV11-2 | CASSLVGNQPQHF
TRBJ2-1 | - | TRBV29-1 | CSVETTSGRSPQFF
TRBJ2-7 | - | TRBV5-1 | CASSLDGYEQYF
TRBJ1-2 | - | TRBV29-1 | CSVRNSNYGYTF
TRBJ1-4 | - | TRBV5-1 | CASSPQGVGEKLFF
TRBJ1-1 | - | TRBV6-5 | CASSRRQGRTEAFF
TRBJ1-2 | - | TRBV27 | CASSLSIAGYGYTF
TRBJ1-1 | - | TRBV29-1 | CSVVPGNTEAFF
TRBJ2-5 | - | TRBV6-5 | CASSQQDQETQYF
TRBJ1-5 | - | TRBV2 | CASQGGGGQPQHF
TRBJ2-7 | - | TRBV6-5 | CASSPVALASYEQYF
TRBJ2-7 | few | TRBV3-1/TRBV3-2 | CASSHSVGRGSYEQYF
TRBJ2-7 | - | TRBV6-6 | CASSQYPFLYEQYF
TRBJ1-1 | - | TRBV10-3 | CAISGGGIEAFF
TRBJ2-7 | - | TRBV19 | CASSHPGKGTYEQYF
TRBJ1-6 | - | TRBV6-5 | CASSFNPLPSGPLHF
TRBJ2-2 | - | TRBV25-1 | CASSTGLAGEIGELFF
TRBJ2-7 | - | TRBV7-9 | CASSQQGAYEQYF
TRBJ2-7 | - | TRBV6-5 | CASSPGRGGFYEQYF
TRBJ2-2 | many | TRBV2 | CASKGGQALYTGELFF
TRBJ2-7 | - | TRBV7-2 | CASSVQQGPYYEQYF
TRBJ1-5 | - | TRBV5-1 | CASSLGTTGGYQPQHF
TRBJ1-2 | - | TRBV18 | CASSPGQEAYGYTF
TRBJ1-1 | - | TRBV5-5 | CASSSLGDTEAFF
TRBJ2-6 | few | TRBV5-1 | CASKLELGGANVLTF
TRBJ1-4 | - | TRBV10-2 | CASSDHTIGPPALFF
TRBJ2-7 | - | TRBV7-9 | CASSAQPGLAASYEQYF
TRBJ2-3 | once | TRBV9 | CASSVGSTDTQYF
TRBJ1-1 | - | TRBV5-1 | CASSPGGGPERTEAFF
TRBJ1-2 | - | TRBV13 | CASSPEGVGYGYTF
TRBJ2-1 | - | TRBV27 | CASSRPTSSYNEQFF
TRBJ2-3 | once | TRBV10-1 | CASRREAASSDTQYF
TRBJ2-7 | - | TRBV4-2 | CASSQAELAGVAYEQYF
TRBJ1-3 | once | TRBV5-1 | CASSLAGGTGNTIYF
TRBJ2-1 | - | TRBV30 | CAWISGGGYNEQFF
TRBJ1-1 | - | TRBV9 | CASSVEVWGEAFF